This T cell receptor beta chain was sequenced in a study of early T cells in non-severe SARS-CoV-2 infection. Study-level information: Sequencing targeted bulk RNA from unsorted whole blood, leaving chains unpaired.

Attached unique molecular identifiers marked individual cDNA molecules. TCRdb passed the 5' RACE reads through MiXCR, listing each CDR3 protein once. The sample has about 58,000 distinct CDR3 sequences; under 15% are singletons. Germline V CDR1 and CDR2: KGHDR, SFDVKD. V lost 3 bases and J 7 bases, leaving 17 bases between the germline ends. The CDR3 is 15 amino acids. The V and J genes are TRBV24-1 and TRBJ2-5; no reliable D call. Sequenced material: whole blood. This TCR was recovered from an adult who was a healthcare worker with PCR-confirmed SARS-CoV-2 infection or an uninfected control (not recorded which). The DNA of the CDR3 is TGTGCCACCAGTGATGCCCCGGCCCTCTCAGGGACCCAGTACTTC. This codes for CATSDAPALSGTQYF.